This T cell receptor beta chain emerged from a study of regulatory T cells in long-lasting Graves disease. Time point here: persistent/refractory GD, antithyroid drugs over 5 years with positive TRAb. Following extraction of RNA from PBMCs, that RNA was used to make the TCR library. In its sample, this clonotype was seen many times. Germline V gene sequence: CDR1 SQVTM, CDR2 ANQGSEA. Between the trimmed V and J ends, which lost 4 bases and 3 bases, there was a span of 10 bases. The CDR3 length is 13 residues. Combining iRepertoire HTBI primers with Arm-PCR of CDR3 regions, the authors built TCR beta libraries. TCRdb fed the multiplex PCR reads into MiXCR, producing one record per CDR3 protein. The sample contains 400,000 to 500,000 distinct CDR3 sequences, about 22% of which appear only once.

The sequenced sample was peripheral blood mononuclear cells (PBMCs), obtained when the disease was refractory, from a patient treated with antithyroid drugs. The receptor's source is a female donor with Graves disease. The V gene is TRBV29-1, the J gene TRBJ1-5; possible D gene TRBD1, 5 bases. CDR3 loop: CSVVVGVNQPQHF. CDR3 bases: TGCAGCGTTGTTGTGGGGGTCAATCAGCCCCAGCATTTT.